This T cell receptor beta chain was documented in a study of PD-1 blockade in classical Hodgkin lymphoma. The study, taken as a whole, reports: Relapsed/refractory patients reportedly had lower baseline diversity than newly diagnosed patients. Still unresolved is the cause of the repertoire differences, which may be disease activity or prior therapy.

The V end was cut by 4 bases, the J end by 2 bases, with 21 bases between. Germline V gives CDR1 SGHDT, CDR2 YYEEEE. The CDR3 runs 18 residues. Method: immunoSEQ multiplex PCR; TCRdb's copy keeps in-frame clones and lacks some. The table has around 16,000 clones, roughly 86% seen once. The time point denotes: newly diagnosed, previously untreated cHL patient sample. Magnetic negative selection purified CD4+ T cells from thawed PBMCs. Comparison samples consisted of PBMCs from newly diagnosed, untreated classical Hodgkin lymphoma. As concerns this clone: Its matching antigen is unknown.

The material sequenced was CD4+ T cells from blood. The receptor was derived from a human donor with classical Hodgkin lymphoma. The V and J genes are TRBV5-6 and TRBJ2-2; maybe TRBD1 (6 bases). The CDR3 DNA reads TGTGCCAGCAGCCCAATAGAATCCGGGACACACAACACCGGGGAGCTGTTTTTT. This codes for CASSPIESGTHNTGELFF.